The text below deals with one T cell receptor (beta chain). The target antigen is unknown. The V gene lost 2 bases and the J gene lost 5 bases, with 10 bases spanning the gap. In germline, CDR1 is SGHNT, CDR2 YYREEE (reference sequence). This CDR3 has 13 residues. This record comes from a study of blood T cells in healthy people across ages. The use of a sample-barcoded 5' primer and a J-beta primer mix characterized a second PCR of 7 to 11 cycles. Tagging of each cDNA molecule was performed by a template-switch adaptor with 12 random nucleotides. No fewer than 3 million CDR3-containing paired-end reads came from each sample. One entry per CDR3 protein, called by TCRdb with MiXCR from the 5' RACE reads. There are just under 750,000 distinct CDR3 sequences in the sample; over 20% occur only once, and 22% lies in the top ten. Study conclusions and caveats: The study regarded diversity estimates from one million T cells as underestimates. Long-lived donors exceeded aged donors in naive CD4+ cells and diversity.

This clonotype was sampled from an older man in good health. Sequences were obtained from blood. The V gene is TRBV5-4, the J gene TRBJ2-5; D ambiguous. CDR3 in DNA: TGTGCCAGCAGCTTAAGAGCTTCCGAGACCCAGTACTTC. It is translated as CASSLRASETQYF.